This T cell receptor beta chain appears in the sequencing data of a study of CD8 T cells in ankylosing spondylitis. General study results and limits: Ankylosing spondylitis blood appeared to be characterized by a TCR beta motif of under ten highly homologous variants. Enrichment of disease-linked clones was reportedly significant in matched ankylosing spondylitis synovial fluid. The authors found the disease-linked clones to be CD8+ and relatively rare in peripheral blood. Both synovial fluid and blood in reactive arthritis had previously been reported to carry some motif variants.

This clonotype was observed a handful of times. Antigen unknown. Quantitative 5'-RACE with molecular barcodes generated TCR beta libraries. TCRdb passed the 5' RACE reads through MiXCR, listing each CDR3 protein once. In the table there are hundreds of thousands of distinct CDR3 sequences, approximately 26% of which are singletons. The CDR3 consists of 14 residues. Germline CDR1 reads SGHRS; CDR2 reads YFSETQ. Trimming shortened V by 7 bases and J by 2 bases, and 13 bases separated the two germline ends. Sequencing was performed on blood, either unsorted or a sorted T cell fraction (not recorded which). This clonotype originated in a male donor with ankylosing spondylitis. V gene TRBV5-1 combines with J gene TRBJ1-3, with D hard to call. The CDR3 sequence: CASHSGGTGNTIYF. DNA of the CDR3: TGCGCCAGCCACTCCGGTGGTACTGGAAACACCATATATTTT.